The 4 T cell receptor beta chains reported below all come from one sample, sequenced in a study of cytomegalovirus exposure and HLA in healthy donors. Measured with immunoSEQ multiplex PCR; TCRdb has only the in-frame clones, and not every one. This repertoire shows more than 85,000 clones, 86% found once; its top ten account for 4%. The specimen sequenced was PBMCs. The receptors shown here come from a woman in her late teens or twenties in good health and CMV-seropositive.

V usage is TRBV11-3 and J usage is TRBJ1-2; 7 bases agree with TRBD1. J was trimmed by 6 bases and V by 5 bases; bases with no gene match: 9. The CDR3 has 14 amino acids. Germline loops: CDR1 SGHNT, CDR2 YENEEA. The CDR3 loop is CASSTATGSNGYTF. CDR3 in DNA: TGTGCCAGCAGCACCGCGACAGGGTCTAATGGCTACACCTTC.

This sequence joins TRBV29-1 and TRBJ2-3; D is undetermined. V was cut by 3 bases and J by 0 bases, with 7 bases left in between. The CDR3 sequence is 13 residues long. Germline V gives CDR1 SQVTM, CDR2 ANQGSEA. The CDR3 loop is CSVDLASTDTQYF. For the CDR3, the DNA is TGCAGCGTTGACCTGGCTAGCACAGATACGCAGTATTTT.

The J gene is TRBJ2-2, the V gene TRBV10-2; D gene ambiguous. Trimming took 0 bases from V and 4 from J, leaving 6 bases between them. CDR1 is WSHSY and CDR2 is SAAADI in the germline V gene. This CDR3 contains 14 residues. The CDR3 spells CASSESRSTGELFF. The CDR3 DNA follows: TGCGCCAGCAGTGAGTCGCGGAGCACCGGGGAGCTGTTTTTT.

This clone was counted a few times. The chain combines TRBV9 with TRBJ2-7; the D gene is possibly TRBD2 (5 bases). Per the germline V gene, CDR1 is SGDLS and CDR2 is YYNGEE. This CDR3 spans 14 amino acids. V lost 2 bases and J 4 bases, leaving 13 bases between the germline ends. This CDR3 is CASSVQASGYEQYF. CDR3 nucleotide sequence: TGTGCCAGCAGCGTTCAGGCCTCGGGGTACGAGCAGTACTTC.